The present TCR beta chain was sequenced within a study of CD8 T cells in Susac syndrome. V was trimmed by 5 bases and J by 4 bases, leaving 8 bases between them. This CDR3 region has 13 residues. The germline gives CDR1 SGHAT, CDR2 FQNNGV. Blood CD8+ and CD4+ T cells underwent high-throughput TCR beta sequencing. Bulk CD8+ and CD4+ cells came from magnetic negative isolation; CD8+ TEMRA by FACS. It was with random hexamers that roughly 0.5 to 1 ug RNA was reverse transcribed. Multiplex immunoSEQ PCR targeted 54 Vbeta and 13 Jbeta TCR beta segments. TCRdb reprocessed the immunoSEQ multiplex PCR reads via MiXCR and lists one record per CDR3 protein. The data contain 100,000 to 150,000 distinct CDR3 sequences, 75% to 90% of them seen just once; the ten biggest clones take up about 0.51%.

V and J are TRBV11-2 and TRBJ2-2; no clear D gene. Sequencing used CD8+ T cells from PBMCs. The source of this sequence is a human donor with multiple sclerosis. The CDR3 sequence: CASSPPPTGELFF. The CDR3 DNA follows: TGTGCCAGCAGCCCACCCCCCACCGGGGAGCTGTTTTTT.